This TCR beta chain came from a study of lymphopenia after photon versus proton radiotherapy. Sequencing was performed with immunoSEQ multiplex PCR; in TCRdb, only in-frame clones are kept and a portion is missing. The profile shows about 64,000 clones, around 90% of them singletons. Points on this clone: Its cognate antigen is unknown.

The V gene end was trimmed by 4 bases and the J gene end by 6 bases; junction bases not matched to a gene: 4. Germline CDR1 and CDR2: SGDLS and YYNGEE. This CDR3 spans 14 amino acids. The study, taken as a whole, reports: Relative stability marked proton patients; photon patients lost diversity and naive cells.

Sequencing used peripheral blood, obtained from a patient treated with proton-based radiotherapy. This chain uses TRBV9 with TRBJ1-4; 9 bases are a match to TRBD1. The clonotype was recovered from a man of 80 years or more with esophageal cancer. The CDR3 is CASSPTGGDEKLFF. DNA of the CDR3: TGTGCCAGCAGCCCGACAGGGGGGGATGAAAAACTGTTTTTT.